These 21 T cell receptor beta chains originate from one sample sequenced in a study of shared clonotypes between healthy human individuals. Profiling relied on immunoSEQ multiplex PCR, and the TCRdb table lists in-frame clones only, not all of them. The data contain approximately 530,000 clones, 95% to 97% of them seen just once; the ten biggest clones take up 0.05% to 0.07%. The sequencing input was naive CD4+ T cells sorted from blood. Sample subset: CD45RA+ positively selected. The receptor set was obtained from a woman aged 25-40 years in good health.

The chain employs TRBV7-9 and TRBJ1-2, with 7 bases matching TRBD1. This CDR3 spans 14 amino acids. Per the germline V gene, CDR1 is SEHNR and CDR2 is FQNEAQ (reference sequence). Unmatched junction bases numbered 5, after V lost 3 bases and J lost 4 bases. CDR3: CASSFGQGGYGYTF. In DNA, the CDR3 is TGTGCCAGCAGCTTTGGGCAGGGGGGCTATGGCTACACCTTC.

The V and J genes are TRBV5-4 and TRBJ2-7; 7 bases map to TRBD1. Losses at the gene ends were 4 bases for V and 3 bases for J; bases not matched to a gene: 4. This CDR3 region has 13 residues. Germline V gene lookup returns CDR1 SGHNT and CDR2 YYREEE (reference sequence). DNA of the CDR3: TGTGCCAGCAGCCAGGGACAGTTCTACGAGCAGTACTTC. Translated: CASSQGQFYEQYF.

This chain joins TRBV6-5 and TRBJ2-1, with D maybe TRBD2 (5 bases). Germline CDR1 and CDR2: MNHEY and SVGAGI. The CDR3 is 15 amino acids. Trimming left V 6 bases short and J 0 bases short, with 12 bases between. CDR3 DNA sequence: TGTGCCAGCAGCCCGGGGATTGGCTCCTACAATGAGCAGTTCTTC. This codes for CASSPGIGSYNEQFF.

With respect to this clone: Other DNA sequences in the sample encode the same CDR3. This sequence joins TRBV28 and TRBJ1-5; D is ambiguous. Germline values: CDR1 MDHEN, CDR2 SYDVKM. The CDR3 covers 14 residues. V lost 2 bases, J lost 4 bases, and 9 bases lay in between. CDR3 coding DNA: TGTGCCAGCAGTTTAGACGGCTCGAATCAGCCCCAGCATTTT. This sequence encodes CASSLDGSNQPQHF.

On this clone itself: The CDR3 ends on some other residue instead of the conserved phenylalanine or tryptophan, so this is likely a read error. No DNA is shown, since the ends of the CDR3 on it are uncertain; the CDR3 is the one TCRdb lists. The genes are TRBV5-8 and TRBJ1-4. The length of the CDR3 is 14 amino acids, counting both ends. CDR1 and CDR2 (germline): SGHTS, YDEGEE. The CDR3 sequence: CASSRRFWGDIRGL.

This chain connects TRBV10-2 to TRBJ1-1, with TRBD1 matching 8 bases. The trim removed 9 bases at V and 5 bases at J, leaving 5 bases unmatched. The V gene's germline CDR1 is WSHSY and CDR2 SAAADI. This CDR3 has 12 amino acids. As DNA, the CDR3 is TGCGCCAGTGACAGGGGAGGTACTGAAGCTTTCTTT. It is translated as CASDRGGTEAFF.

The chain uses TRBV29-1 and TRBJ2-1, with a tentative D call TRBD1 (5 bases). Trimming shortened V by 3 bases and J by 0 bases, and 9 bases separated the two germline ends. Germline V lookup: CDR1 SQVTM, CDR2 ANQGSEA. The CDR3 totals 14 residues. The DNA for the CDR3 is TGCAGCGTTGATTGGACAAGCTCCTACAATGAGCAGTTCTTC. Protein product: CSVDWTSSYNEQFF.

The chain has TRBV28 and TRBJ2-3; TRBD1 aligns across 12 bases. The J segment lost 4 bases and the V segment lost 5 bases, leaving 4 bases of the junction unmatched. CDR1 and CDR2 from the germline V gene are MDHEN and SYDVKM. CDR3 length: 15 residues. The CDR3 region is CASSPGTGGPDTQYF. Written as DNA, the CDR3 is TGTGCCAGCAGTCCCGGGACAGGGGGCCCAGATACGCAGTATTTT.

The chain links TRBV19 to TRBJ2-2; D might be TRBD2 (6 bases). V lost 4 bases, J lost 2 bases, and 14 bases lay in between. Germline CDR1 and CDR2: LNHDA and SQIVND (reference sequence). This CDR3 spans 16 amino acids. The CDR3 region is CASSRYSGANTGELFF. The CDR3 bases are TGTGCCAGTAGTAGGTATAGCGGAGCTAACACCGGGGAGCTGTTTTTT.

The chain joins TRBV18 to TRBJ1-5; 8 bases are a match to TRBD1. This CDR3 is 16 amino acids long. CDR1 and CDR2 (germline): KGHSH, LQKENI. V dropped 1 base and J dropped 5; count of bases not matched to a gene: 7. The CDR3 spells CASSPRGQGGHQPQHF. As DNA, the CDR3 is TGTGCCAGCTCACCACGAGGACAGGGCGGTCATCAGCCCCAGCATTTT.

The chain joins TRBV18 to TRBJ2-5; D call uncertain. Looked up from germline, CDR1 is KGHSH and CDR2 is LQKENI. There are 13 residues in the CDR3. The V and J ends lost 2 bases and 3 bases respectively, with 7 bases between them. The CDR3 nucleotides read TGTGCCAGCTCACCAGTGGATGAAGAGACCCAGTACTTC. This codes for CASSPVDEETQYF. Based on the CDR3 plus reference TRBV18 and TRBJ2-5, the full variable domain is NAGVMQNPRHLVRRRGQEARLRCSPMKGHSHVYWYRQLPEEGLKFMVYLQKENIIDESGMPKERFSAEFPKEGPSILRIQQVVRGDSAAYFCASSPVDEETQYFGPGTRLLVL.

The CDR3 DNA is TGTGCCAGCAGTTCGGGGTATGAAGCTTTCTTT. This encodes CASSSGYEAFF. The V and J genes are TRBV28 and TRBJ1-1, with D unresolved. Germline V gene lookup returns CDR1 MDHEN and CDR2 SYDVKM. V was cut by 4 bases and J by 7 bases, with 7 bases left in between. The CDR3 length is 11 residues.

This chain links TRBV6-5 with TRBJ1-5, with D hard to call. Germline values: CDR1 MNHEY, CDR2 SVGAGI. The CDR3 has 14 residues. V lost 5 bases and J lost 4, with 12 bases in between. This chain's CDR3 is CASSLERENQPQHF. For the CDR3, the DNA is TGTGCCAGCAGTCTGGAACGGGAAAATCAGCCCCAGCATTTT.

The chain joins TRBV18 to TRBJ1-2, with D hard to call. The CDR3 is made up of 13 amino acids. CDR1 is KGHSH, CDR2 LQKENI, per germline. V lost 3 bases and J 3 bases, leaving 8 bases between the germline ends. In DNA, the CDR3 is TGTGCCAGCTCACCCTCCGAAGACTATGGCTACACCTTC. Translation gives CASSPSEDYGYTF.

CDR3: CSVAMGSSYEQYF. The CDR3 DNA is TGCAGCGTCGCCATGGGGAGCTCCTACGAGCAGTACTTC. The rearrangement joins TRBV29-1 to TRBJ2-5; a possible D gene is TRBD2 (5 bases). Judging by the DNA end, TRBJ2-7 fits better; the J call may be wrong. This CDR3 region has 13 residues. Germline CDR1 SQVTM, CDR2 ANQGSEA.

V and J are TRBV30 and TRBJ2-7, with D possibly TRBD1 on 5 matching bases. CDR1 GTSNPN and CDR2 SVGIG come from the germline V gene (reference sequence). V lost 4 bases to trimming and J lost 2 bases, with 18 bases between them. The CDR3 runs to 15 residues. The CDR3 reads CAWKTGANNPYEQYF. CDR3 nucleotides: TGTGCCTGGAAAACAGGTGCTAACAATCCCTACGAGCAGTACTTC.

This rearrangement joins TRBV6-1 to TRBJ2-1, with a tentative D call TRBD2 (6 bases). CDR1 is MNHNS, CDR2 SASEGT, per germline. V gave up 0 bases and J gave up 9 bases, with 9 bases separating them. The CDR3 runs 13 residues. The CDR3 DNA sequence: TGTGCCAGCAGTGAAGCGCTGGGAGGTGAGCAGTTCTTC. It encodes CASSEALGGEQFF.

This chain connects TRBV11-3 to TRBJ2-7, with 7 nucleotides matching TRBD1. Trimming removed 5 bases from V and 6 bases from J; junction bases left unmatched: 7. Germline loops: CDR1 SGHNT, CDR2 YENEEA. The CDR3 loop spans 13 amino acids. This CDR3 reads CASSRGQRGEQYF. The CDR3 coding sequence is TGTGCCAGCAGCCGGGGACAGAGGGGCGAGCAGTACTTC. The full variable domain, rest sourced from reference TRBV11-3 and TRBJ2-7, is EAGVVQSPRYKIIEKKQPVAFWCNPISGHNTLYWYLQNLGQGPELLIRYENEEAVDDSQLPKDRFSAERLKGVDSTLKIQPAELGDSAVYLCASSRGQRGEQYFGPGTRLTVT.

The rearrangement links TRBV19 to TRBJ1-4; D call uncertain. V was trimmed by 5 bases and J by 0 bases, leaving 7 bases between them. The CDR3 length is 14 residues. Germline V gene data show CDR1 as LNHDA and CDR2 as SQIVND (reference sequence). This chain's CDR3 is CASSAGSTNEKLFF. CDR3 in DNA: TGTGCCAGTAGTGCAGGCTCAACTAATGAAAAACTGTTTTTT.

CDR3 nucleotides: TGTGCCAGCAGCAAACCCAAGTTGCGGGAGGGCCAGCTTGAGCAGTTCTTC. Protein: CASSKPKLREGQLEQFF. This rearrangement joins TRBV21-1 to TRBJ2-1; the table assigns TRBD2, which was not confirmed against the DNA. TRBV21-1 is given as a pseudogene. The CDR3 covers 17 residues.

This sequence joins TRBV25-1 and TRBJ2-3, with D tentatively TRBD2 (5 bases). From germline, CDR1 is MGHDK and CDR2 SYGVNS. V lost 3 bases to trimming and J lost 2 bases, with 12 bases between them. This CDR3 has 15 amino acids. In nucleotides, the CDR3 is TGTGCCAGCAGTGATTCGGGATACTACACAGATACGCAGTATTTT. Encoded protein: CASSDSGYYTDTQYF.